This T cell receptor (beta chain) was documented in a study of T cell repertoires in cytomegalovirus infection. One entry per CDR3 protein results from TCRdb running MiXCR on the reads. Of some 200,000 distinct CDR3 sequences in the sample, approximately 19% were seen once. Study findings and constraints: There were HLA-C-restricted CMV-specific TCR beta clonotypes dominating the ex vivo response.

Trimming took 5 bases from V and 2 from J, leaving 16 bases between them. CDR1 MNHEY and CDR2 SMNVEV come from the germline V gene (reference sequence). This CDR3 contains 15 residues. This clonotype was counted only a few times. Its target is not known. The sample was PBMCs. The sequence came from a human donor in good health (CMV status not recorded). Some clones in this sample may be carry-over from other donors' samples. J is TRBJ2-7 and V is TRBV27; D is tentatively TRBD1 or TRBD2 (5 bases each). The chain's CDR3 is CASSARRPGPYEQYF. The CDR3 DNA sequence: TGTGCCAGCAGTGCCCGTAGACCGGGACCCTACGAGCAGTACTTC.